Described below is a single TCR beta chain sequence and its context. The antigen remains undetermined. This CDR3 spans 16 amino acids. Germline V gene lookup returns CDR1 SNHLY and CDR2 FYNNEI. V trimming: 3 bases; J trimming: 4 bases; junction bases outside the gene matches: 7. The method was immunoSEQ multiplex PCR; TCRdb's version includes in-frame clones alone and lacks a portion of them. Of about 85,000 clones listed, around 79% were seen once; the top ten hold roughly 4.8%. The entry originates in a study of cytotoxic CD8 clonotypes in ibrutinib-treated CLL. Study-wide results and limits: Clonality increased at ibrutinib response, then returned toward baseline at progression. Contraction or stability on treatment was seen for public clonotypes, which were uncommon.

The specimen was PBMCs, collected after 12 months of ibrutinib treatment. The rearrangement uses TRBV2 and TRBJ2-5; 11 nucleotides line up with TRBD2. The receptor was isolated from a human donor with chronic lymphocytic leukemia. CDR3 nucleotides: TGTGCCAGCAGTGATTGGGCTAGCGGGGGGTCAGAGACCCAGTACTTC. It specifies CASSDWASGGSETQYF.